The source of this TCR beta chain is a study of CD8 T cells in Susac syndrome (dated by TCRdb to about 2019). Regarding the research as a whole: The study used repertoire sequencing to test whether antigen drove CD8+ T cell activation and differentiation in Susac syndrome. Clonality of the CD8+ T cell repertoire was compared between over ten healthy donors, roughly 14 Susac syndrome patients and around 15 multiple sclerosis patients.

RNA was extracted using the RNeasy kit, and 0.5 to 1 microgram was reverse transcribed with random hexamers. The immunoSEQ multiplex PCR assay, covering 54 Vbeta and 13 Jbeta segments, was used to amplify TCR beta CDR3 regions. To correct PCR amplification bias, a synthetic template baseline was used for both primer optimization and computational correction. The paper's processing steps were these. Reads were assigned to V, D and J genes according to IMGT and analyzed in immunoSEQ Analyzer, with only productive sequences retained. To calculate clonality, Shannon entropy was normalized by log2 of the number of productive unique sequences and then subtracted from one. For each patient and control, public and private clones were evaluated among the 100 most prevalent clones. Clones were defined as Susac-specific if absent from the healthy and MS cohorts, from around 1,100 published viral clones and from other ImmuneACCESS disease sequences. The public sequencing data were trimmed at Q25 with fastp and processed into clonotypes with MiXCR by TCRdb, which kept only in-frame beta chains. All rows with the same CDR3 protein become a single entry with the most common DNA and genes. The V and J calls shown here were made by TCRdb, not taken from the authors' results. The sample yields roughly 110,000 distinct CDR3 sequences; 85% to 95% were counted once. About 0.11% of the sample lies in the top ten.

A note on this clonotype: Its antigen is unknown. Base-call qualities are not available, and no considerably larger clone is one nucleotide away.

In the germline V gene (reference sequence), CDR1 corresponds to LNHNV and CDR2 to YYDKDF. The CDR3 numbers 14 residues from cysteine through phenylalanine. Of all the DNA, just the CDR3 is kept, 42 bases in frame from base 1. V lost 4 bases and J lost 6 bases, and the count of bases not matched to a germline gene is 6. High-throughput TCR beta sequencing profiled peripheral blood CD8+ and CD4+ T cells from healthy donors, Susac syndrome patients and multiple sclerosis patients. The healthy donors served as controls matched for age and sex. Bulk CD8+ and CD4+ T cells were purified by magnetic negative isolation, whereas CD8+ TEMRA cells were enriched by FACS. Blood was collected in EDTA tubes and processed within 24 hours, with PBMCs isolated through density gradient centrifugation. PBMCs intended for TCR sequencing were cryopreserved in liquid nitrogen and thawed later in a water bath at 37 degrees C. The sorted or isolated CD4+, CD8+ and CD8+ TEMRA cells reached a purity of at least 90%.

General study outcomes and caveats: The TCR sequencing and HLA analysis was acknowledged to have included a relatively small number of individuals.

The rearrangement combines TRBV15 with TRBJ2-1; TRBD2 fits 7 bases in the junction. Sequencing was done on a sample of CD8+ T cells from PBMCs. The origin of this receptor is a human donor in good health. The CDR3 loop reads CATSTRTSGNEQFF. The DNA sequence is given as TGTGCCACCAGCACCCGGACTAGTGGCAATGAGCAGTTCTTC.